The 12 T cell receptor beta chains in this list originate from one sample, sequenced in a study of human T cells and chemical hapten exposure. TCRdb ran MiXCR on the RACE reads and lists one entry per CDR3 protein. This table has about 190,000 distinct CDR3 sequences, around a quarter appearing once. The time point denotes: patch test 3, about 24 weeks after DPC sensitization. Described treatment: therapeutic diphenylcyclopropenone sensitization with weekly scalp DPC. The specimen comprised whole blood, sampled in connection with sensitization to the hapten diphenylcyclopropenone (DPC). These TCRs come from a woman aged 40-49 years with alopecia areata. Some clones in this sample may be carry-over from other donors' samples.

This clonotype was seen more than once but under ten times. V and J are TRBV21-1 and TRBJ2-6. TRBV21-1 has pseudogene status. The CDR3 sequence is 15 residues long. This CDR3 reads CASSKVRSGANVLTF. Written as DNA, the CDR3 is TGTGCCAGCAGCAAAGTCCGCTCTGGGGCCAACGTCCTGACTTTC.

This chain links TRBV20-1 with TRBJ1-1; D remains unclear. This CDR3 contains 13 residues. The V end was cut by 4 bases, the J end by 2 bases, with 11 bases between. Germline CDR1 reads DFQATT; CDR2 reads SNEGSKA (reference sequence). DNA for the CDR3: TGCAGTGCTACCCGTTCAGCTAACACTGAAGCTTTCTTT. Its translation is CSATRSANTEAFF.

The sample holds a few counts of this clonotype. V and J are TRBV29-1 and TRBJ1-5; TRBD1 matches 7 bases. This CDR3 spans 13 amino acids. The V gene's germline CDR1 is SQVTM and CDR2 ANQGSEA. The trim removed 4 bases at V and 6 bases at J, leaving 6 bases unmatched. The CDR3 spells CSVGEPGGQPQHF. The DNA for the CDR3 is TGCAGCGTTGGCGAGCCAGGGGGTCAGCCCCAGCATTTT.

The chain uses TRBV28 and TRBJ2-7, with 8 bases aligning to TRBD2. J gave up 3 bases and V 7 bases, and 5 bases lay outside the gene matches. The germline V gene has CDR1 MDHEN and CDR2 SYDVKM. The CDR3 sequence is 13 residues long. CDR3 bases: TGTGCCAGCAAACCGGGGGGGCTCTACGAGCAGTACTTC. It is translated as CASKPGGLYEQYF. Complete variable domain (other parts from reference TRBV28 and TRBJ2-7): DVKVTQSSRYLVKRTGEKVFLECVQDMDHENMFWYRQDPGLGLRLIYFSYDVKMKEKGDIPEGYSVSREKKERFSLILESASTNQTSMYLCASKPGGLYEQYFGPGTRLTVT.

This clonotype has more than one count but fewer than ten. The chain carries TRBV5-4 and TRBJ2-2; TRBD2 agrees at 10 bases. This CDR3 is 16 amino acids long. Germline CDR1 is SGHNT and CDR2 is YYREEE (reference sequence). V gave up 4 bases and J gave up 0 bases; unmatched junction bases: 3. In DNA, the CDR3 is TGTGCCAGCAGCCGGACTAGCGGCGCGAACACCGGGGAGCTGTTTTTT. Its translation is CASSRTSGANTGELFF.

This chain uses TRBV11-2 with TRBJ2-1, with TRBD1 matching 9 bases. J lost 7 bases, V lost 5 bases, and 12 bases had no gene match. Germline-derived CDR1 and CDR2 are SGHAT and FQNNGV. The CDR3 loop spans 16 amino acids. The chain's CDR3 is CASSMRGDRVGNEQFF. For the CDR3, the DNA is TGTGCCAGCAGCATGAGGGGGGACAGGGTGGGTAATGAGCAGTTCTTC.

This clonotype was counted between two and nine times. This sequence joins TRBV21-1 and TRBJ2-7; the table names TRBD1, a call not compared with the DNA. TRBV21-1 is a listed pseudogene. The CDR3 runs to 15 residues. CDR3: CASSIRTTGSCEQYF. CDR3 DNA: TGTGCCAGCAGCATACGAACCACAGGGAGCTGCGAGCAGTACTTC.

This clonotype was observed a single time. The chain is built from TRBV6-6 and TRBJ1-1; D gene uncertain. Per germline, CDR1 MNHNY and CDR2 SVGAGI (reference sequence). The CDR3 loop spans 15 amino acids. Trimming shortened V by 4 bases and J by 4 bases, and 16 bases separated the two germline ends. The CDR3: CASSLPPGGGTEAFF. The CDR3 DNA reads TGTGCCAGCAGTTTACCCCCGGGCGGTGGCACTGAAGCTTTCTTT.

This clonotype was counted only a few times. The chain employs TRBV6-5 and TRBJ1-5, with D hard to call. CDR1 is MNHEY, CDR2 SVGAGI, per germline. Deletions cut 6 bases from V and 5 bases from J, with 8 bases between. The CDR3 has 12 residues. The CDR3 bases are TGTGCCAGCAGCCCAAACGATCAGCCCCAGCATTTT. The encoded protein is CASSPNDQPQHF.

The V and J genes are TRBV15 and TRBJ1-2, with TRBD1 identical over 10 bases. V shed 1 base and J 8 bases; nucleotides not matched to a gene: 4. The CDR3 covers 14 residues. Germline loops: CDR1 LNHNV, CDR2 YYDKDF (reference sequence). The CDR3 region is CATSRAGTGVGYTF. The CDR3 nucleotides are TGTGCCACCAGCAGAGCCGGGACAGGGGTCGGCTACACCTTC.

The J gene is TRBJ1-6, the V gene TRBV6-5; TRBD1 agrees at 7 bases. This CDR3 region has 12 residues. Germline CDR1 is MNHEY and CDR2 is SVGAGI. Trimming cost V 7 bases and J 9 bases; bases outside gene matches: 3. The CDR3, as DNA: TGTGCCAGCAAACAGGGGACTTCACCCCTCCACTTT. It specifies CASKQGTSPLHF.

This clonotype came up a few times. The chain employs TRBV28 and TRBJ1-1, with D possibly being TRBD1 (6 bases). V gave up 7 bases and J gave up 0 bases, with 18 bases separating them. Germline CDR1 and CDR2: MDHEN and SYDVKM. This CDR3 spans 16 amino acids. CDR3 nucleotide sequence: TGTGCCAGCAATACTGAGGGGGTACGAATGAACACTGAAGCTTTCTTT. Translating gives CASNTEGVRMNTEAFF.